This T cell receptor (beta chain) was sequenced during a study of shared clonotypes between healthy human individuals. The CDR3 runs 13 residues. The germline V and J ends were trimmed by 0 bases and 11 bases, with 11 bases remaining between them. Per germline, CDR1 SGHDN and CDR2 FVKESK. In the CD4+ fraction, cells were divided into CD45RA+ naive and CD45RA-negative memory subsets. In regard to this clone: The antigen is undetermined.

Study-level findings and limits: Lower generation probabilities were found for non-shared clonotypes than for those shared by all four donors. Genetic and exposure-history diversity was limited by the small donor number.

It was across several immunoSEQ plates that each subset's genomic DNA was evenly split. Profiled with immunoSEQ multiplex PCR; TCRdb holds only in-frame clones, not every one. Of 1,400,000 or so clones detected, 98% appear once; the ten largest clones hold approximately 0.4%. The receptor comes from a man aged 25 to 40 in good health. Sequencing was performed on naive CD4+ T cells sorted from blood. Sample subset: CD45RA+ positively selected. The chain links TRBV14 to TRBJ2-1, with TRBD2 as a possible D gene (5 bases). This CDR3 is CASSQDLRAKQFF. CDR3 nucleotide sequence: TGTGCCAGCAGCCAAGATCTGAGGGCTAAGCAGTTCTTC.